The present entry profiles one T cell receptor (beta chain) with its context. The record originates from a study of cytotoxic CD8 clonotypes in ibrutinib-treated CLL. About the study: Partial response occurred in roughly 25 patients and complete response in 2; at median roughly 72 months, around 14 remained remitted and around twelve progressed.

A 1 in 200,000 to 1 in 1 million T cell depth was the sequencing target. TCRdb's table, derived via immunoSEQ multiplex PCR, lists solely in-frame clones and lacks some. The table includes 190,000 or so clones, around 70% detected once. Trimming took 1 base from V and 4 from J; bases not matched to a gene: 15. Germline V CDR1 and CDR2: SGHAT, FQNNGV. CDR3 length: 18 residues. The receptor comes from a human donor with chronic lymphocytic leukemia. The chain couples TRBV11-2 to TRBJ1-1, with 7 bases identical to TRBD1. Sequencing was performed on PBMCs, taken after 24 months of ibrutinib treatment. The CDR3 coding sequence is TGTGCCAGCAGCTTAGGTAAGGGGGCTCCCATCGCGACCACTGAAGCTTTCTTT. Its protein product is CASSLGKGAPIATTEAFF.